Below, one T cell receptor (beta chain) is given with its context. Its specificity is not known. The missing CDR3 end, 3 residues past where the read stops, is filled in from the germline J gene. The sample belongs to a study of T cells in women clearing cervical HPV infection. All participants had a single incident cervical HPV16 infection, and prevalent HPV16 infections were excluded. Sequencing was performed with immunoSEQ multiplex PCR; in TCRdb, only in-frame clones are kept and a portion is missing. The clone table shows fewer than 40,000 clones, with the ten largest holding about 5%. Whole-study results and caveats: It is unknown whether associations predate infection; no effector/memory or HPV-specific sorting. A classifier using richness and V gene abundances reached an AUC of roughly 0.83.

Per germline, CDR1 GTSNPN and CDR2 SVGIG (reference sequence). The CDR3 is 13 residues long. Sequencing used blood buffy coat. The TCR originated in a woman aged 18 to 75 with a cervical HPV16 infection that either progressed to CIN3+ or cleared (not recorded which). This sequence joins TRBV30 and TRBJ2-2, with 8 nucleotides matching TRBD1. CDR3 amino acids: CAWTAGGPGELFF. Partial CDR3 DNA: TGTGCCTGGACGGCAGGGGGCCCGGGCGAG.